Reported below is one TCR beta chain. No antigen is known for it. No much larger clone exists at a distance of one base, and base qualities are not known. The data are from a study of blood T cells in healthy people across ages (dated by TCRdb to about 2015). For context, the study as a whole: In model experiments, roughly one uniquely barcoded TCR beta cDNA molecule per two T cells was captured by template switching. Using deep sequencing normalized with unique cDNA molecular identifiers, the study measured how TCR beta repertoire diversity changes with age. To avoid experimental bias, donors of different ages were randomly spread across the sequencing lanes. Four age groups were formed from the donors: young (average approximately 15 years), middle-aged (approximately 39), aged (over 55) and long-lived (more than 75). The study analyzed two additional independent replicas of 1 million unique cDNA reads from the same blood draw for two donors, one aged 18 to 30 and one aged 80 or older.

The receptor library was made with 5' RACE. The sequencer listed for this sample is Illumina HiSeq 2500. A second PCR of roughly 7 to 12 cycles was run with a J-beta primer mix and a sample-barcoded 5' primer. Each TCR beta cDNA molecule received a unique molecular identifier from a template-switch 5' adaptor carrying 12 random nucleotides. At least 3 million CDR3-containing paired-end reads were obtained from each sample. First-strand cDNA was synthesized from all RNA with the Mint cDNA synthesis kit, primed by a TRBC-specific oligonucleotide. Following uracil-DNA glycosylase treatment, all cDNA underwent a first 18-cycle PCR with the universal primers M1SS and BC2_uni_R. The authors' analysis ran thus. Each sample was normalized by randomly selecting 1 million high-quality reads, each carrying a distinct molecular identifier. Instead of being binned into consensus sequences, reads with shared molecular identifiers were discarded. CDR3 identification, clonotype clustering and error correction used MiTCR with a Q25 quality threshold and the strictest error-elimination algorithm. Lower-bound total TCR beta diversity was estimated with a nonparametric unseen species model using Euler transformation. Using fastp trimming at Q25 and MiXCR clonotype assembly, TCRdb reanalyzed the public sequencing data and kept in-frame beta chains. A single entry per CDR3 protein holds the most common genes and DNA from its merged rows. In this record, the V and J calls reflect TCRdb's handling and not the investigators' own analysis. The sample contains about 1.8 million distinct CDR3 sequences, about 50% of them found a single time. The ten largest clones represent over 2% of the sample.

V lost 1 base and J lost 4 bases, and the count of bases not matched to a germline gene is 10. CDR1 and CDR2 are read off the germline V gene as SGHDN and FVKESK. The CDR3, cysteine through phenylalanine, is 16 amino acids long. Only the CDR3 part of the read is kept: 48 bases, read in frame from the first base. The roughly 39 donors, aged about 6 to 100 years, were systemically healthy Caucasian individuals from Russia. Approximately 10 milliliters of peripheral blood were collected from each donor into EDTA-treated Vacutainer tubes. Ficoll-Paque density-gradient centrifugation was used to isolate PBMCs, with at least 6.5 million obtained per sample. Trizol reagent was used to extract total RNA from the PBMCs, yielding at least 5 micrograms per sample. For every donor, an aliquot of PBMCs went through flow cytometry to measure the percentages of naive CD45RAhigh/CD27high T cells. Findings and caveats that apply to the study as a whole: As age increased, observed TCR beta diversity per million T cells dropped in a roughly linear way, and a significant reduction was already evident by age around 41. Since profiling was done on bulk unsorted PBMCs, naive and antigen-experienced compartments could not be conclusively compared. Observed TCR beta diversity correlated strongly with the percentage of naive T cells measured by flow cytometry. The long-lived group showed more naive CD4+ T cells, fewer expanded clones and increased TCR diversity than the aged group, suggesting age selection. Estimates of total diversity based on one million sequenced T cells were considered lower bounds and underestimates. Because the CMV infection status of the donors was unknown, age-related changes in expanded clonotypes may potentially have been confounded.

Recombination linked TRBV14 to TRBJ2-7, and TRBD1 matches 7 of the central bases. The sequenced material came from blood. This receptor was obtained from a woman in her thirties or forties in good health. Here is the DNA: TGTGCCAGCAGCCAAGGCCGGGACAGTTCCTTTTACGAGCAGTACTTC. Translated, this is CASSQGRDSSFYEQYF. Outside the CDR3, residues come from the reference TRBV14 and TRBJ2-7 proteins, so the full variable domain is: EAGVTQFPSHSVIEKGQTVTLRCDPISGHDNLYWYRRVMGKEIKFLLHFVKESKQDESGMPNNRFLAERTGGTYSTLKVQPAELEDSGVYFCASSQGRDSSFYEQYFGPGTRLTVT.